One T cell receptor (beta chain) is described in this entry. This sample was taken from a study of cytomegalovirus exposure and HLA in healthy donors. Germline V gene lookup returns CDR1 MNHEY and CDR2 SMNVEV (reference sequence). The CDR3 has 16 amino acids. V was trimmed by 2 bases and J by 6 bases, leaving 19 bases between them. The PCR made use of 60 Vbeta and 13 Jbeta primers. In the authors' methods: In a later analysis, 75 million to 95 million unique TCR beta chains included roughly 11 million shared by two or more donors. Some clones are missing from TCRdb's copy, which holds only in-frame ones; the method was immunoSEQ multiplex PCR. V and J calls and clone size are as listed in that table; D and trimming were resolved from the DNA. The sample comprises about 120,000 clones, around 75% of which are singletons, and about 1.6% rests with the top ten.

This receptor was identified in a woman in her late teens or twenties in good health and CMV-seronegative. The sample taken for sequencing was PBMCs. V is TRBV27 and J is TRBJ1-1; D may be TRBD1 (6 bases). The CDR3 sequence: CASSLRLARGGPEAFF. For the CDR3, the DNA is TGTGCCAGCAGTTTACGCCTAGCCAGGGGCGGCCCTGAAGCTTTCTTT.